This T cell receptor (beta chain) is from a study of response to subunit inactivated influenza vaccine. The length of the CDR3 is 16 residues. The germline gives CDR1 SGHRS, CDR2 YFSETQ. Trimming removed 4 bases from V and 0 bases from J, with 15 bases in between. TCRdb re-derived calls from the RT-PCR reads in MiXCR, one entry per CDR3 protein. The sample has approximately 490,000 distinct CDR3 sequences, about 7.2% seen once. This clonotype has ten or more counts. The chain uses TRBV5-1 and TRBJ2-3; D perhaps matches TRBD2 (6 bases). This TCR derives from a man aged 50-75 years who received an inactivated influenza vaccine. The material was PBMCs from blood, obtained 23 months after vaccination. CDR3: CASSPPIGTSTDTQYF. CDR3 DNA sequence: TGCGCCAGCAGCCCACCTATCGGGACTAGCACAGATACGCAGTATTTT.